This T cell receptor beta chain was sequenced during a study of OX40 agonist ivuxolimab in advanced cancers. Whole-study context: Dose-escalation subjects each had hepatocellular carcinoma, melanoma, renal cell or head and neck cancer.

The length of the CDR3 is 13 residues. Germline CDR1 reads SNHLY; CDR2 reads FYNNEI. V lost 8 bases and J lost 3, with 12 bases in between. Data came from immunoSEQ multiplex PCR; TCRdb stores just in-frame clones and leaves some out. The data hold roughly 77,000 clones, with 80% to 95% observed a single time. The receptor was derived from an adult with an advanced solid tumor such as melanoma, head and neck, liver or kidney cancer. The chain carries TRBV2 and TRBJ2-3; D might be TRBD2 (6 bases). Sample: CD4+ or CD8+ T cells sorted from blood, taken in a trial of the OX40 agonist ivuxolimab. CDR3 DNA sequence: TGTGCCAGCTACGGCGGGATTACAGATACGCAGTATTTT. It is translated as CASYGGITDTQYF.